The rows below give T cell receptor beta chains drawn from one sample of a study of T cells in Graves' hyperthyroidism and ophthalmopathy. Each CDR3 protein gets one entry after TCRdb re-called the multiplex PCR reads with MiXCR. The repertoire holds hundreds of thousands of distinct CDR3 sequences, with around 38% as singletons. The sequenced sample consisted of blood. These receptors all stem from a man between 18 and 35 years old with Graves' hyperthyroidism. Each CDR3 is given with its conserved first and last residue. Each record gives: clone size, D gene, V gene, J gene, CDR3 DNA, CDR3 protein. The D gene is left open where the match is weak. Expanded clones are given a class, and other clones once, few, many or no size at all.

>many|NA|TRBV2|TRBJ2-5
TGTGCCAGCACCTGGGCAGGGAATCAAGAGACCCAGTACTTC
CASTWAGNQETQYF
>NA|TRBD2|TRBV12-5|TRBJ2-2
TGTGCTAGTGGTCAGCGGGGGACCGGGGAGCTGTTTTTT
CASGQRGTGELFF
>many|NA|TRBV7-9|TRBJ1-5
TGTGCCAGCAGTCCTGCCAGTCCCAATCAGCCCCAGCATTTT
CASSPASPNQPQHF
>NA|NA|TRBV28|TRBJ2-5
TGTGCCAGCAGTAGGGCCCACCCTAACGATGGGAAGGAGACCCAGTACTTC
CASSRAHPNDGKETQYF
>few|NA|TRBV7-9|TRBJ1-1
TGTGCCAGCAGCCCCCCCGACGGGTTTGCAGCTTTCTTT
CASSPPDGFAAFF
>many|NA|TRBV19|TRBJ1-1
TGTGCCAGTAGTCGACACGTTGAAGCTTTCTTT
CASSRHVEAFF
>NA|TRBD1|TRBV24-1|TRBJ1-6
TGTGCCAGCAGTCCTCTCCTAGGACAGGGCTGGTCACCCCTCCACTTT
CASSPLLGQGWSPLHF
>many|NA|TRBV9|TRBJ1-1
TGTGCCAGCAGCGTTCGAGGACACCTCCCAGCTTTCTTT
CASSVRGHLPAFF
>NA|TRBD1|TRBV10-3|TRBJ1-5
TGTGCCACCGGGACAGGGGCGGCTGGCGATCAGCCCCAGCATTTT
CATGTGAAGDQPQHF
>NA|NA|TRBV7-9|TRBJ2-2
TGTGCCAGCAGCCCCGGGTGGGGCCCCAACACTGGGGAGCTGTTTTTT
CASSPGWGPNTGELFF
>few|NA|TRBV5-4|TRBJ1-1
TGTGCCAGCAGCCAAAGGGAGACTGAAGCTTTCTTT
CASSQRETEAFF
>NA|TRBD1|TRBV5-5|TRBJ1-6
TGTGCCAGCAGCCCAGGACAGGGGAATCAGCCCCTCCACTTT
CASSPGQGNQPLHF
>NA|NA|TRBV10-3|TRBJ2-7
TGTGCCAGCAGAGGGGCGACCTTGAGAGGCGAGCAGTACTTC
CASRGATLRGEQYF
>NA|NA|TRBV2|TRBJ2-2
TGTGCCAGCAAGAGAGGGCAGAGATACACCGGGGAGCTGTTTTTT
CASKRGQRYTGELFF
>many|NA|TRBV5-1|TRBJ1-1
TGCGCCAGCAGCCCCGACAGGATGTCTGAAGCTTTCTTT
CASSPDRMSEAFF
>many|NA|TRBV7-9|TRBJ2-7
TGTGCCAGCAGACCCGACAGGAACTACGAGCAGTACTTC
CASRPDRNYEQYF
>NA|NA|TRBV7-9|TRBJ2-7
TGTGCCAGCAGCCGGGAGGGACAGAAGTTCTACGAGCAGTACTTC
CASSREGQKFYEQYF
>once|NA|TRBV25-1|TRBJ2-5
TGTGCCAGCAGTGAAGGGCGCGGAACCCTCGGGGAGACCCAGTACTTC
CASSEGRGTLGETQYF
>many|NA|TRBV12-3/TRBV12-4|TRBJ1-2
TGTGCCAGCAGTCCCATTACCCTCTATGGCTACACCTTC
CASSPITLYGYTF
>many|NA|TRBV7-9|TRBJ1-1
TGTGCCAGCAGCTTAGCCGCTGAAGCTTTCTTT
CASSLAAEAFF
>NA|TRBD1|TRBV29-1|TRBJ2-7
TGCAGCGTTAGCCGGGACAGGGGCGAGCAGTACTTC
CSVSRDRGEQYF
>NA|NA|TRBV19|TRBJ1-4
TGTGCCAGTAGTGGCACAGGGAAGAAACTGTTTTTT
CASSGTGKKLFF
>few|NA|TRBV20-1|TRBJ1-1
TGCAGTGCTAGAAGGGGGGGGGCTTTCTTT
CSARRGGAFF
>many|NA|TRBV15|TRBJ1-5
TGTGCCACCAGCAGAGATTACCCCGGGGATCAGCCCCAGCATTTT
CATSRDYPGDQPQHF
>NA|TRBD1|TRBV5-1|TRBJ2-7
TGCGCCAGCAGCATGGGACAGGTTACCTACGAGCAGTACTTC
CASSMGQVTYEQYF
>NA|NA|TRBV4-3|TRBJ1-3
TGCGCCAGCAGCGAAATCGGGAGGGGTGGAAACACCATATATTTT
CASSEIGRGGNTIYF
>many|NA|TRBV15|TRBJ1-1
TGTGCCACCAGCAGGGAACAGCTGAACACTGAAGCTTTCTTT
CATSREQLNTEAFF
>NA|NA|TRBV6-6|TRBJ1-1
TGTGCCAGCAGACTCCCAGACACTGAAGCTTTCTTT
CASRLPDTEAFF
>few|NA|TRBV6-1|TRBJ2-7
TGTGCCAGCAGTCCAGGCAGGGAATACTACGAGCAGTACTTC
CASSPGREYYEQYF
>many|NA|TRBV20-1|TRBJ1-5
TGCAGTGCTACGGGGGCGCAGGGCAATCAGCCCCAGCATTTT
CSATGAQGNQPQHF
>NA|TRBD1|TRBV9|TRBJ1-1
TGTGCCAGCAGCGACCCCCGGGACAGGGGAGTGGGGACTGAAGCTTTCTTT
CASSDPRDRGVGTEAFF
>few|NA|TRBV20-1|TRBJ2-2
TGCAGTGCTAGAGTAAGCAGAGACACGAACACCGGGGAGCTGTTTTTT
CSARVSRDTNTGELFF
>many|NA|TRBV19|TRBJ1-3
TGTGCCAGCAGAGGGGGACCGGCTGGAAACACCATATATTTT
CASRGGPAGNTIYF
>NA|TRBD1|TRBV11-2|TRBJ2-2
TGTGCCAGCAGCCCATGGACAGGATTAGGCACCGGGGAGCTGTTTTTT
CASSPWTGLGTGELFF
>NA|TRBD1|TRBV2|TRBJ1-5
TGTGCCAGCAGACTAGGGACAGAGGATCAGCCCCAGCATTTT
CASRLGTEDQPQHF
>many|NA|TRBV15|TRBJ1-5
TGTGCCACCAGGGGGGGATTTGGCAATCAGCCCCAGCATTTT
CATRGGFGNQPQHF
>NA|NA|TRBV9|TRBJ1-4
TGTGCCAGCAGCGGGCTGGGTTCAAGGGAAAAACTGTTTTTT
CASSGLGSREKLFF
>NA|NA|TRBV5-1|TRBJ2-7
TGCGCCAGCAGCCAGACTAGTTCCGGTGAGCAGTACTTC
CASSQTSSGEQYF
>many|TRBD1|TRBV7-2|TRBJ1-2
TGCGCCAGCAGCCAGACAGGGGGCGATGGCTACACCTTC
CASSQTGGDGYTF
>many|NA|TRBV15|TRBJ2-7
TGTGCCACCAGCAGCGTTTCCGACGAGCAGTACTTC
CATSSVSDEQYF
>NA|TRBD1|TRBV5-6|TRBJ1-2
TGTGCCAGCAGCTCCCGGACAGGGGCCGGATATGGCTACACCTTC
CASSSRTGAGYGYTF
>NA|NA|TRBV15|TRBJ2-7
TGTGCCACCAGCAGGGTCGGGGAGGCCCCACACGAGCAGTACTTC
CATSRVGEAPHEQYF
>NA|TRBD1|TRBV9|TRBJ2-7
TGTGCCAGCAGCCCGTGGACAGGGGACCTCTACGAGCAGTACTTC
CASSPWTGDLYEQYF
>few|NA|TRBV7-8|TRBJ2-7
TGCGCCAGCAGCCAAGAGGGGTACCGAGACGAGCAGTACTTC
CASSQEGYRDEQYF
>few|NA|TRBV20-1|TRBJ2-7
TGCAGTGCTGGCCCCTACAGGGATTGGACCTACGAGCAGTACTTC
CSAGPYRDWTYEQYF
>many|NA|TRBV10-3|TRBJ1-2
TGTGCCATCAGTCAGGGTAGCACTCAAGGCTACACCTTC
CAISQGSTQGYTF
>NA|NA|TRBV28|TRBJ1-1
TGTGCCAGCAGCCAAACTGAAGCTTTCTTT
CASSQTEAFF
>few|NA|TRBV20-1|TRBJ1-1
TGCAGTGCAAGATCAGCGGGGGCGGGCACTGAAGCTTTCTTT
CSARSAGAGTEAFF